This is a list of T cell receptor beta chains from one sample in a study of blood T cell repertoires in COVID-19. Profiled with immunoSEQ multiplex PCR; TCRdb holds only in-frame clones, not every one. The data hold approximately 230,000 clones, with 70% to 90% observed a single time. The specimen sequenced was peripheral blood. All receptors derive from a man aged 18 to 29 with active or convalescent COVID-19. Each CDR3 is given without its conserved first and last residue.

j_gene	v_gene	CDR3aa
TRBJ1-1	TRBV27	ASSLTGPTGAF
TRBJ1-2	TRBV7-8	ASSLLGGGAYGYT
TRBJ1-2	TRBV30	AWSQGSGYT
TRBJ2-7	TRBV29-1	SVVGGRAVDEQY
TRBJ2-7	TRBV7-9	ASSRGQGSSYEQY
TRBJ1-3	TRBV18	ASSPLSEGKGTGNTIY
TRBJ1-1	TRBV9	ASSVATSGTEAF
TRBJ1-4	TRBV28	ASSFAVGAGNEKLF
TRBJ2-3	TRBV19	ASSSSGDTDTQY
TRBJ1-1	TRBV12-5	ASGFPPGLAGTSGEAF
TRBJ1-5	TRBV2	ASRDTLSNQPQH
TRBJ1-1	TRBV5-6	ASSLGSVNTEAF
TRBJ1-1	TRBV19	ASSIGTGNTEAF
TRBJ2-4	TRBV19	ASSTGTGIQY
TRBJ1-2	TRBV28	ASSLTSMGYGYT
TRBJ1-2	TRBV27	ASSLSIDSHGYT
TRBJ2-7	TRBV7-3	ASSPGQGVEQY
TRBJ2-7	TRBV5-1	ASSQTGYEQY
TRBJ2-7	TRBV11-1	ASRAGGPGNEQY
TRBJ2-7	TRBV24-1	ATSVGTGGLIDEQY
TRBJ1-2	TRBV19	ASRPTGGALGYT
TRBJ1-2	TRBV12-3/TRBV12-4	ASSPTESYGYT
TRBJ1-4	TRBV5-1	ASSLVPPTGDNEKLF
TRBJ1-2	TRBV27	ASKVGGASYGYT
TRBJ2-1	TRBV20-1	SASGYNEQF
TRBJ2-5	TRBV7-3	ASSSGLAGGHGETQY
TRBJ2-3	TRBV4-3	ASSQDGVGGPTDTQY
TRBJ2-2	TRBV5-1	ASRLPGSTGELF
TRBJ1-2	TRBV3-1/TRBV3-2	ASSQVQLIRLQAANYGYT
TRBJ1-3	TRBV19	ASTSLGGAGNTIY
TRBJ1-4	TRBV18	ASSPQGALNEKLF
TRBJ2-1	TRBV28	ASTSGSRNEQF
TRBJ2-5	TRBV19	ASSRQGAGETQY
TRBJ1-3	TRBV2	ASSARQVAGNTIY
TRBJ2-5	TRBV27	ASSTTTRGPGETQY
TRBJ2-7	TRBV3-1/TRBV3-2	ASSQAHEEQY
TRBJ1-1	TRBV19	ASSIVVWNTEAF
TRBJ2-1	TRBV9	ASSVDPGSDEQF
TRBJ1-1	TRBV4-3	ASSQDRKGVNTEAF
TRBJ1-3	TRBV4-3	ASSPGQPGNTIY
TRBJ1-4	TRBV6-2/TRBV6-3	ASSPGTATNEKLF
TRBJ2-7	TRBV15	ATSPTSGNYEQY
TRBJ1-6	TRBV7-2	ASSFLSSQRRNSPLH
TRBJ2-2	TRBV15	ATSTAGVNTGELF
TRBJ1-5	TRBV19	ASLSGAGSNQPQH